Included here is one TCR beta chain sequence, with context. This sample stems from a study of control samples from healthy donors and cancer patients. Assay: immunoSEQ multiplex PCR; the TCRdb copy retains only in-frame clones and omits some. The profile shows some 250,000 clones, approximately 80% of them singletons. The sequenced sample was PBMCs. This receptor was identified in a woman in her sixties with lung cancer.

This CDR3 is CASSVGPGMFGYTF. The CDR3 DNA follows: TGTGCCAGCAGCGTGGGACCGGGGATGTTTGGCTACACCTTC. The chain combines TRBV9 with TRBJ1-2; TRBD1 might be the D (5 bases). Between the trimmed V and J ends, which lost 2 bases and 7 bases, there was a span of 15 bases. The CDR3 extends over 14 amino acids. CDR1 is SGDLS and CDR2 is YYNGEE in the germline V gene.